This note documents a single TCR beta chain sequence. This record comes from a study of Tregs in tolerant kidney transplant recipients. With 1 base removed from V and 8 bases from J, the gap between germline ends came to 18 bases. CDR1 SGHAT and CDR2 FQNNGV come from the germline V gene. The CDR3 contains 16 residues. Sequencing was performed with immunoSEQ multiplex PCR; in TCRdb, only in-frame clones are kept and a portion is missing. The repertoire consists of around 85,000 clones, with approximately 89% occurring once and the leading ten covering approximately 0.33%. The J gene is TRBJ2-1, the V gene TRBV11-2; TRBD2 might be the D (7 bases). The TCR sequence derives from a human donor who received a combined kidney and bone marrow transplant. Here the sequenced sample was Tregs from blood, taken before the transplant. This chain's CDR3 is CASSLGSRGLGHEQFF. The CDR3, as DNA: TGTGCCAGCAGCTTAGGGTCGCGGGGGCTGGGGCATGAGCAGTTCTTC.